This entry lists 24 T cell receptor beta chains sequenced from one sample in a study of T cell responses to AZD1222 COVID-19 vaccine. The table came from immunoSEQ multiplex PCR; TCRdb's copy has only in-frame clones and leaves some out. The sample holds 90,000 to 130,000 clones; roughly 84% are singletons and the top ten take roughly 9.5%. The source material was peripheral blood, sampled on day 0 of AZD1222 vaccination. These receptors all come from an adult in good health.

The chain has TRBV3-1 (or the pseudogene TRBV3-2) and TRBJ1-3; D remains ambiguous. The length of the CDR3 is 15 residues. Germline V gene data show CDR1 as LGHDT and CDR2 as YNNKEL (reference sequence). The V end lost 4 bases, the J end lost 2 bases, and 12 bases lay between the germline ends. The CDR3 DNA reads as TGTGCCAGCAGCCGGGCCACAGTCGCTGGAAACACCATATATTTT. Its protein product is CASSRATVAGNTIYF.

The rearrangement links TRBV10-3 to TRBJ2-6; possibly TRBD2 for D (6 bases). CDR3 size: 17 residues. Between the trimmed V and J ends, which lost 10 bases and 0 bases, there was a span of 19 bases. Per germline, CDR1 ENHRY and CDR2 SYGVKD. CDR3 loop: CATGGDRSSSGANVLTF. In nucleotides, the CDR3 is TGTGCCACCGGGGGTGACAGATCAAGCTCTGGGGCCAACGTCCTGACTTTC.

The gene calls are TRBV5-4 and TRBJ2-2, with TRBD1 identical over 8 bases. J gave up 7 bases and V 4 bases, and 9 bases lay outside the gene matches. The CDR3 spans 15 residues. In germline, CDR1 is SGHNT, CDR2 YYREEE (reference sequence). The DNA for the CDR3 is TGTGCCAGCAGCCCCAGACAGGGGTTGATCGGGGAGCTGTTTTTT. Protein sequence: CASSPRQGLIGELFF.

This clone has just a few counts. The genes are TRBV13 and TRBJ2-1; possibly TRBD2 for D (6 bases). Germline CDR1 is PRHDT and CDR2 is FYEKMQ (reference sequence). V was clipped by 3 bases and J by 8 bases, with 11 bases between them. This CDR3 has 13 residues. DNA for the CDR3: TGTGCCAGCAGCTTCACTAGCCGGTATGAGCAGTTCTTC. Amino acid sequence: CASSFTSRYEQFF.

This clone was counted a few times. V usage is TRBV15 and J usage is TRBJ2-3, with 7 bases fitting TRBD1. With V trimmed by 8 bases and J by 2 bases, 4 bases remained unmatched. The CDR3 consists of 13 residues. Germline lookup yields CDR1 LNHNV and CDR2 YYDKDF (reference sequence). This CDR3 reads CATGTALTDTQYF. The CDR3, as DNA: TGTGCCACCGGGACAGCTCTCACAGATACGCAGTATTTT.

In nucleotides, the CDR3 is TGTGCCAGCACCCTGAAGCCCAGGGCGGGTGAAGCTTTCTTT. Amino acid sequence: CASTLKPRAGEAFF. V and J are TRBV28 and TRBJ1-1; D possibly corresponds to TRBD1 (5 bases). Trimming removed 7 bases at V and 7 bases at J, with 19 bases between. CDR1 is MDHEN and CDR2 is SYDVKM in the germline V gene. The CDR3 covers 14 residues.

The CDR3 nucleotides read TGTGCCAGCAGCTCCCTAGCGGGGGGAACCTACGAGCAGTACTTC. Its protein product is CASSSLAGGTYEQYF. The rearrangement links TRBV5-4 to TRBJ2-7; 11 positions match TRBD2. The CDR3 has 15 amino acids. V lost 3 bases and J lost 2; bases outside the gene matches: 4. Germline V CDR1 and CDR2: SGHNT, YYREEE (reference sequence).

The genes are TRBV12-3 or TRBV12-4 and TRBJ2-7; D call uncertain. CDR3 length equals 11 residues. V lost 5 bases and J 7 bases, leaving 9 bases between the germline ends. The CDR3 sequence is CASSLHQEQYF. The CDR3 nucleotides read TGTGCCAGCAGTCTCCACCAAGAGCAGTACTTC.

The J gene is TRBJ2-7, the V gene TRBV18; D possibly uses TRBD1 or TRBD2 (5 bases each). CDR1 and CDR2 (germline): KGHSH, LQKENI. The CDR3 totals 13 residues. V was cut by 2 bases and J by 5 bases, with 10 bases left in between. The CDR3 reads CASSPSMGDEQYF. In nucleotides, the CDR3 is TGTGCCAGCTCACCATCTATGGGGGACGAGCAGTACTTC.

The chain has TRBV4-1 and TRBJ2-2; 10 bases agree with TRBD1. Germline V gene data show CDR1 as MGHRA and CDR2 as YSYEKL. The CDR3 has 17 amino acids. J lost 2 bases, V lost 0 bases, and 3 bases had no gene match. The CDR3 here is CASSQERQGANTGELFF. The DNA of the CDR3 is TGCGCCAGCAGCCAAGAAAGACAGGGGGCTAACACCGGGGAGCTGTTTTTT.

The rearrangement joins TRBV11-2 to TRBJ1-6; no clear D gene. V was cut by 8 bases and J by 6 bases, with 11 bases left in between. Germline V lookup: CDR1 SGHAT, CDR2 FQNNGV. This CDR3 is 13 amino acids long. The CDR3 loop reads CASQVSFNSPLHF. The CDR3 DNA is TGTGCCAGCCAGGTCAGCTTTAATTCACCCCTCCACTTT.

V usage is TRBV15 and J usage is TRBJ1-2; D unclear. CDR3 length: 16 amino acids. Between the trimmed V and J ends, which lost 3 bases and 7 bases, there was a span of 21 bases. CDR1 is LNHNV and CDR2 is YYDKDF in the germline V gene (reference sequence). The CDR3 region is CATSSERSTTETGYTF. Written as DNA, the CDR3 is TGTGCCACCAGCAGCGAGCGATCAACAACTGAGACTGGCTACACCTTC.

The rearrangement uses TRBV11-2 and TRBJ1-2; 10 nucleotides align to TRBD1. This CDR3 is 17 amino acids long. The junction had 4 bases not matched to a gene; V was cut back by 0 bases and J by 0 bases. Germline CDR1 reads SGHAT; CDR2 reads FQNNGV. The CDR3 reads CASSLDGTGVTNYGYTF. CDR3 DNA: TGTGCCAGCAGCTTAGATGGGACAGGGGTTACTAACTATGGCTACACCTTC.

The J gene is TRBJ2-2, the V gene TRBV4-1; 8 nucleotides agree with TRBD1. The CDR3 is 16 residues long. V lost 1 base, J lost 8 bases, and 9 bases stayed unmatched. Germline CDR1 MGHRA, CDR2 YSYEKL. CDR3 nucleotide sequence: TGCGCCAGCAGCCAAGGCTGGCAGGGGGCTTTGGGGGAGCTGTTTTTT. Encoded protein: CASSQGWQGALGELFF.

The V and J genes are TRBV2 and TRBJ1-2, with 7 bases identical to TRBD1. Trimming cost V 3 bases and J 0 bases; bases outside gene matches: 1. CDR1 SNHLY and CDR2 FYNNEI come from the germline V gene. The CDR3 has 14 amino acids. DNA of the CDR3: TGTGCCAGCAGTGACCAGGGGGCTAACTATGGCTACACCTTC. It is translated as CASSDQGANYGYTF. The complete variable domain, with remaining parts taken from reference TRBV2 and TRBJ1-2, reads EPEVTQTPSHQVTQMGQEVILRCVPISNHLYFYWYRQILGQKVEFLVSFYNNEISEKSEIFDDQFSVERPDGSNFTLKIRSTKLEDSAMYFCASSDQGANYGYTFGSGTRLTVV.

This rearrangement joins TRBV19 to TRBJ2-4; 9 bases align to TRBD2. Per the germline V gene, CDR1 is LNHDA and CDR2 is SQIVND (reference sequence). CDR3 size: 18 residues. V shed 4 bases, J shed 0 bases, and the junction held 10 bases outside the gene matches. CDR3 sequence reads: CASSTGLLSGRAKNIQYF. The CDR3, as DNA: TGTGCCAGTAGTACGGGACTACTTAGCGGGAGAGCCAAAAACATTCAGTACTTC.

This chain joins TRBV7-8 and TRBJ1-5; no firm D call. Germline values: CDR1 SGHVS, CDR2 FQNEAQ. V lost 0 bases, J lost 2 bases, and 8 bases lay in between. CDR3 length: 15 residues. As DNA, the CDR3 is TGTGCCAGCAGCTTAGCCTCCCTGGGCAATCAGCCCCAGCATTTT. Residues: CASSLASLGNQPQHF.

J is TRBJ1-5 and V is TRBV18; a possible D gene is TRBD1 (6 bases). V was cut by 4 bases and J by 3 bases, with 19 bases left in between. This CDR3 region has 17 residues. Germline values: CDR1 KGHSH, CDR2 LQKENI. CDR3 amino acids: CASSLTAAGALNQPQHF. CDR3 in DNA: TGTGCCAGCTCACTCACAGCAGCAGGGGCCCTCAATCAGCCCCAGCATTTT.

This sequence joins TRBV21-1 and TRBJ2-7. TRBV21-1 is tagged as a pseudogene. The CDR3 sequence is 14 residues long. The CDR3 DNA sequence: TGTGCCAGCAGCAACCGGGACGGGCACCCCGAGCAGTACTTC. This gives the protein CASSNRDGHPEQYF.

The genes are TRBV5-1 and TRBJ1-1; TRBD1 might be the D (5 bases). From germline, CDR1 is SGHRS and CDR2 YFSETQ. V was trimmed by 7 bases and J by 4 bases, leaving 14 bases between them. The CDR3 is 13 residues long. The CDR3 is CASRVSGGTEAFF. CDR3 DNA: TGCGCCAGCCGGGTCTCGGGGGGCACTGAAGCTTTCTTT. Together with reference TRBV5-1 and TRBJ1-1, the CDR3 gives the full variable domain: KAGVTQTPRYLIKTRGQQVTLSCSPISGHRSVSWYQQTPGQGLQFLFEYFSETQRNKGNFPGRFSGRQFSNSRSEMNVSTLELGDSALYLCASRVSGGTEAFFGQGTRLTVV.

V gene TRBV5-6 combines with J gene TRBJ2-2; D possibly corresponds to TRBD2 (6 bases). V shed 2 bases and J shed 6 bases, with 17 bases lying between them. CDR3 length equals 16 residues. The germline V gene has CDR1 SGHDT and CDR2 YYEEEE. CDR3 residues: CASSFGIWAGSGELFF. CDR3 DNA: TGTGCCAGCAGCTTTGGAATTTGGGCGGGGTCCGGGGAGCTGTTTTTT.

This chain links TRBV28 with TRBJ1-5, with unresolved D. The CDR3 totals 15 residues. The germline V gene has CDR1 MDHEN and CDR2 SYDVKM. Trimming removed 8 bases at V and 4 bases at J, with 18 bases between. In DNA form, the CDR3 reads TGTGCCAGCCTCCCGGGCAGTTTTAAAAATCAGCCCCAGCATTTT. This gives the protein CASLPGSFKNQPQHF.

The V gene is TRBV7-9, the J gene TRBJ2-1; D unresolved. The CDR3 runs 17 residues. V was pared by 7 bases and J by 2 bases, with 21 bases between. Germline V gene sequence: CDR1 SEHNR, CDR2 FQNEAQ (reference sequence). The DNA for the CDR3 is TGTGCCAGCACCAAATCTCCGGCGGCCGGAGCCTACAATGAGCAGTTCTTC. This sequence encodes CASTKSPAAGAYNEQFF.

The chain joins TRBV28 to TRBJ1-2; D gene uncertain. Germline CDR1 reads MDHEN; CDR2 reads SYDVKM. The ends were cut back, 6 bases at V and 4 bases at J, with 15 bases in the middle. The length of the CDR3 is 14 residues. CDR3 coding DNA: TGTGCCAGCAGCGTAACCCTAAGGTCCTATGGCTACACCTTC. Translating gives CASSVTLRSYGYTF.